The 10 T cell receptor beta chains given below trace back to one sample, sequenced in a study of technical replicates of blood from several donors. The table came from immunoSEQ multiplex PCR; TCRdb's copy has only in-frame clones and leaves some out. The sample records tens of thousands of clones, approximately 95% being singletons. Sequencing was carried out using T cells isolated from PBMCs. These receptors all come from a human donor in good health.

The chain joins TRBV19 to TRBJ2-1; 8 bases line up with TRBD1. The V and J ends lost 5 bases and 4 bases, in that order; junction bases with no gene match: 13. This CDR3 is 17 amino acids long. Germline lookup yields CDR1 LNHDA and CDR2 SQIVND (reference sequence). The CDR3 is CASSVLGSGQVYNEQFF. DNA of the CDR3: TGTGCCAGTAGTGTCTTGGGGTCGGGACAGGTATACAATGAGCAGTTCTTC.

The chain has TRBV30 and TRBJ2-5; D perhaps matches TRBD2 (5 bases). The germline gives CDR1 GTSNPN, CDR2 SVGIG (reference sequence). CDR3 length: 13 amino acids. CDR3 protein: CARKSEGQETQYF. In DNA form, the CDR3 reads TGTGCTCGGAAATCTGAGGGCCAAGAGACCCAGTACTTC.

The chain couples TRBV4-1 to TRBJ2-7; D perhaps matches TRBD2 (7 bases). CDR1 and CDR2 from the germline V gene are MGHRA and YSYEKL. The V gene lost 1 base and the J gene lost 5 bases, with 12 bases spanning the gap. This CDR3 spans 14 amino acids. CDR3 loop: CASSQGGGADEQYF. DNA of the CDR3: TGCGCCAGCAGCCAAGGAGGGGGGGCCGACGAGCAGTACTTC.

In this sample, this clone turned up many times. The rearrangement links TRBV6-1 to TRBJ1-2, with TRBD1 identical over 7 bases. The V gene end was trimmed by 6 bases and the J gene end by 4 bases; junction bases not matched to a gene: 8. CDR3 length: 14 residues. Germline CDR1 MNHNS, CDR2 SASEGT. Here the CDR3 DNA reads TGTGCCAGCAGAAAGCCAGGGGGTTCCTATGGCTACACCTTC. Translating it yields CASRKPGGSYGYTF.

Here the CDR3 reads CATSRSNTEAFF. As DNA, the CDR3 is TGTGCCACCAGCCGGTCGAACACTGAAGCTTTCTTT. The chain couples TRBV15 to TRBJ1-1; D ambiguous. Trimming removed 5 bases at V and 1 base at J, with 5 bases between. This CDR3 contains 12 residues. From germline, CDR1 is LNHNV and CDR2 YYDKDF (reference sequence).

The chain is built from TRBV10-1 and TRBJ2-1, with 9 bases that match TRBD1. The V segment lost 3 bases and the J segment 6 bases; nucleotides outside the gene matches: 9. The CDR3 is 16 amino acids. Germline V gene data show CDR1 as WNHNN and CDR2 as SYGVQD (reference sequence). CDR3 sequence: CASSDEPGQGRNEQFF. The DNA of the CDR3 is TGCGCCAGCAGTGATGAACCGGGACAGGGTCGCAATGAGCAGTTCTTC.

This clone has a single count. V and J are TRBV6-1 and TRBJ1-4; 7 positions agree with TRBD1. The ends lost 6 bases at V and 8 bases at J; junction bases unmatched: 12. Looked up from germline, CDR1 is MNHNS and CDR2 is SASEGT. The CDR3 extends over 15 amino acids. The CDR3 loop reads CASSSRTGGLEKLFF. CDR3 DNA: TGTGCCAGCAGCTCCCGGACAGGAGGATTAGAAAAACTGTTTTTT.

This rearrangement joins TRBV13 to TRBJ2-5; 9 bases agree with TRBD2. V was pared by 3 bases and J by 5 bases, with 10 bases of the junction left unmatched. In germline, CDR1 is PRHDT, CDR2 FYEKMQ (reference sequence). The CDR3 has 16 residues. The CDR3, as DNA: TGTGCCAGCAGCTTCCGGACTAGCGCTTCCGCCGAGACCCAGTACTTC. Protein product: CASSFRTSASAETQYF.

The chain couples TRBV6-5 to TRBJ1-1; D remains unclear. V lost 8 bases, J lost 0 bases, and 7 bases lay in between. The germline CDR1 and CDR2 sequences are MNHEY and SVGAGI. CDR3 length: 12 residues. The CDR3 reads CASLSVNTEAFF. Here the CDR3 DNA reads TGTGCCAGCCTATCGGTGAACACTGAAGCTTTCTTT.

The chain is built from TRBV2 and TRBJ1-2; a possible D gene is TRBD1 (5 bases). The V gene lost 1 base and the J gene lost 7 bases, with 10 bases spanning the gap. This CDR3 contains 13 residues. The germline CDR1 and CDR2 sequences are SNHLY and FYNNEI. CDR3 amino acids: CASSEVGQSGYTF. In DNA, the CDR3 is TGTGCCAGCAGTGAAGTGGGGCAGAGTGGCTACACCTTC.